Each of the 23 T cell receptor beta chains below was sequenced from the same sample in a study of T cells in Graves' hyperthyroidism and ophthalmopathy. The source material, RNA transcripts, was used to amplify TCR beta CDR3 regions. TCR CDR3 underwent first-round RT-PCR with the HTBI primer set. Each CDR3 protein gets one entry after TCRdb re-called the multiplex PCR reads with MiXCR. The sample lists under 350,000 distinct CDR3 sequences, roughly 13% occurring once. Material: blood. These receptors were collected from a woman aged 40-49 years with Graves' hyperthyroidism.

On this clonotype: This clone may be a read error of a much larger clone one base away. The rearrangement uses TRBV20-1 and TRBJ1-1, with D hard to call. This CDR3 has 14 residues. Germline V gene lookup returns CDR1 DFQATT and CDR2 SNEGSKA (reference sequence). V was clipped by 6 bases and J by 8 bases, with 22 bases between them. The CDR3 coding sequence is TGCAGTGCAACAGCAAGGGCTACCAGCTCAGAAGCTTTCTTT. Translation gives CSATARATSSEAFF.

There are many counts of this clonotype. The gene calls are TRBV6-4 and TRBJ1-1, with D unclear. Germline-derived CDR1 and CDR2 are MRHNA and SNTAGT. Deletions cut 5 bases from V and 1 base from J, with 8 bases between. This CDR3 has 13 amino acids. CDR3 DNA: TGTGCCAGCAGTTTAAGGGCGAACACTGAAGCTTTCTTT. It is translated as CASSLRANTEAFF.

This clonotype was counted ten times or more. The V and J genes are TRBV27 and TRBJ1-5; unclear D gene. The CDR3 consists of 15 residues. Germline-derived CDR1 and CDR2 are MNHEY and SMNVEV (reference sequence). Between the trimmed V and J ends, which lost 1 base and 3 bases, there was a span of 10 bases. The CDR3 DNA follows: TGTGCCAGCAGTTTATTTCCGGGAAACAATCAGCCCCAGCATTTT. It translates to CASSLFPGNNQPQHF.

This clonotype was observed many times. V gene TRBV12-3 or TRBV12-4 combines with J gene TRBJ1-2; TRBD1 aligns across 7 bases. The CDR3 spans 14 residues. V was clipped by 6 bases and J by 3 bases; unmatched bases: 7. As DNA, the CDR3 is TGTGCCAGCAGGCGACAGGGTCTTGACTATGGCTACACCTTC. Residues: CASRRQGLDYGYTF.

This clonotype was counted many times. This chain connects TRBV2 to TRBJ1-1; D unresolved. Germline CDR1 and CDR2: SNHLY and FYNNEI. The length of the CDR3 is 15 residues. With 6 bases removed from V and 5 bases from J, the gap between germline ends came to 19 bases. The CDR3 here is CASRTSRDTYTEAFF. The CDR3, as DNA: TGTGCCAGCAGGACGAGCCGAGATACGTATACTGAAGCTTTCTTT.

This clonotype was seen a few times. The rearrangement joins TRBV18 to TRBJ1-1; TRBD1 matches at 7 bases. This CDR3 has 15 residues. CDR1 and CDR2 (germline): KGHSH, LQKENI. The ends lost 3 bases at V and 0 bases at J; junction bases unmatched: 4. The CDR3 coding sequence is TGTGCCAGCTCACCCCCCGGGACAGTGAACACTGAAGCTTTCTTT. It codes for CASSPPGTVNTEAFF.

The V call is TRBV24-1, the J call TRBJ2-3; 8 bases map to TRBD2. After removal of 4 bases from V and 5 bases from J, the junction contained 7 bases not matched to a gene. The CDR3 contains 15 residues. Germline V gives CDR1 KGHDR, CDR2 SFDVKD. The CDR3 coding sequence is TGTGCCACCAGTGAACGAGCGGGAGTGAAAGATACGCAGTATTTT. Translation: CATSERAGVKDTQYF.

The sample holds many counts of this clonotype. DNA for the CDR3: TGTGCCAGCAGCTTAAGTGGGACAGGGCCCAATGAGCAGTTCTTC. It yields the protein CASSLSGTGPNEQFF. This chain links TRBV7-3 with TRBJ2-1; 9 bases are shared with TRBD1. Looked up from germline, CDR1 is SGHTA and CDR2 is FQGTGA. Germline trimming cut 1 base from V and 6 bases from J; bases unmatched to any gene: 4. CDR3 length: 15 amino acids.

This clonotype appeared a few times. V usage is TRBV18 and J usage is TRBJ1-2, with 8 nucleotides matching TRBD1. V was clipped by 2 bases and J by 6 bases; unmatched bases: 5. The CDR3 covers 14 residues. The V gene's germline CDR1 is KGHSH and CDR2 LQKENI. The CDR3 is CASSPFQGADGYTF. DNA for the CDR3: TGTGCCAGCTCACCATTCCAGGGGGCGGATGGCTACACCTTC.

This clonotype was seen repeatedly, ten times or more. The gene calls are TRBV12-5 and TRBJ2-5; the D is unclear. Germline CDR1 LGHNT, CDR2 FRNRAP. V gave up 1 base and J gave up 3 bases, with 0 bases separating them. This CDR3 is 11 amino acids long. CDR3 sequence: CASGLEETQYF. For the CDR3, the DNA is TGTGCTAGTGGTTTGGAAGAGACCCAGTACTTC.

As concerns this clonotype: This may arise from a read error, as a much more abundant clone is one base away. The gene calls are TRBV2 and TRBJ1-4; perhaps TRBD1 as D (5 bases). CDR1 and CDR2 from the germline V gene are SNHLY and FYNNEI. The CDR3 is 13 residues long. V was pared by 8 bases and J by 7 bases, with 14 bases between. The CDR3 DNA reads TGTGCCAGCGCTGGGGACGGGGGTGAAAAACTGTTTTTT. Amino acids: CASAGDGGEKLFF.

This clonotype was seen at least ten times. This chain joins TRBV28 and TRBJ2-2; a weak D match, TRBD1 (6 bases). The CDR3 totals 14 residues. V was trimmed by 7 bases and J by 4 bases, leaving 13 bases between them. Germline lookup yields CDR1 MDHEN and CDR2 SYDVKM. The DNA of the CDR3 is TGTGCCAGCACCCCTTCCAGGGGCACCGGGGAGCTGTTTTTT. It encodes CASTPSRGTGELFF.

This clonotype was recorded many times. V is TRBV12-3 or TRBV12-4 and J is TRBJ1-5; D may be TRBD1 (5 bases). The CDR3 contains 15 residues. V lost 5 bases, J lost 8 bases, and 19 bases lay in between. CDR3 sequence: CASSPERGSREPQHF. Written as DNA, the CDR3 is TGTGCCAGCAGTCCCGAACGGGGGAGTAGGGAGCCCCAGCATTTT.

The chain uses TRBV20-1 and TRBJ1-6, with a possible D match to TRBD1 (5 bases). Germline V gene sequence: CDR1 DFQATT, CDR2 SNEGSKA (reference sequence). The CDR3 totals 13 residues. V shed 1 base and J shed 6 bases, with 7 bases lying between them. CDR3 in DNA: TGCAGTGCTAGAGTTGGGGGTAATTCACCCCTCCACTTT. Protein product: CSARVGGNSPLHF.

This clonotype was recorded at least ten times. This rearrangement joins TRBV6-1 to TRBJ1-5; D may be TRBD1 (5 bases). The length of the CDR3 is 13 residues. Trimming pared 6 bases from V and 6 bases from J, leaving 12 bases between. Germline V gene data show CDR1 as MNHNS and CDR2 as SASEGT. The CDR3 region has the DNA TGTGCCAGCAGCGGGGGAGTACGTCAGCCCCAGCATTTT. Its translation: CASSGGVRQPQHF.

V usage is TRBV28 and J usage is TRBJ2-5; D possibly uses TRBD1 or TRBD2 (6 bases each). Between the trimmed V and J ends, which lost 4 bases and 0 bases, there was a span of 15 bases. The CDR3 covers 16 residues. CDR1 is MDHEN, CDR2 SYDVKM, per germline. The CDR3 DNA sequence: TGTGCCAGCAGTTCCGTAGGGGGAGGAGACCAAGAGACCCAGTACTTC. Amino acids: CASSSVGGGDQETQYF.

The table lists this clonotype with many counts. The genes are TRBV6-1 and TRBJ1-5, with 9 bases that match TRBD1. Per the germline V gene, CDR1 is MNHNS and CDR2 is SASEGT. CDR3 length equals 18 residues. The V gene end was trimmed by 5 bases and the J gene end by 5 bases; junction bases not matched to a gene: 16. The DNA of the CDR3 is TGTGCCAGCAGTCCCCGATTTTCGGGACAGGGAAGCCATCAGCCCCAGCATTTT. As protein: CASSPRFSGQGSHQPQHF.

This clonotype was picked up many times. The gene calls are TRBV28 and TRBJ2-2; D assignment may be TRBD1 or TRBD2 (6 bases each). In germline, CDR1 is MDHEN, CDR2 SYDVKM. The V and J ends lost 6 bases and 5 bases respectively, with 10 bases between them. This CDR3 has 13 residues. CDR3 region: CASRKGGTGELFF. In nucleotides, the CDR3 is TGTGCCAGCAGGAAAGGGGGGACCGGGGAGCTGTTTTTT.

This clonotype was detected ten times or more. This sequence joins TRBV30 and TRBJ2-2, with D hard to call. Germline loops: CDR1 GTSNPN, CDR2 SVGIG (reference sequence). V lost 4 bases to trimming and J lost 0 bases, with 9 bases between them. The length of the CDR3 is 14 residues. The CDR3 nucleotides read TGTGCCTGGACCCGGACGCCGAACACCGGGGAGCTGTTTTTT. As protein: CAWTRTPNTGELFF.

This clonotype was seen ten or more times. The chain couples TRBV20-1 to TRBJ2-5, with 10 bases lining up with TRBD2. Germline V lookup: CDR1 DFQATT, CDR2 SNEGSKA (reference sequence). The CDR3 has 14 residues. V shed 2 bases, J shed 1 base, and the junction held 1 base outside the gene matches. CDR3 loop: CSARQREGQETQYF. The CDR3 bases are TGCAGTGCTAGACAGCGGGAGGGCCAAGAGACCCAGTACTTC.

This clonotype was counted many times. Relative to the germline gene, one junction end is altered; a read error may explain this. The chain couples TRBV6-5 to TRBJ2-1; possibly TRBD1 for D (6 bases). Germline assignment: CDR1 MNHEY and CDR2 SVGAGI. The CDR3 contains 15 residues. The CDR3 sequence is CASSYYRDDANEQFF. In DNA, the CDR3 is TGTGCCAGCAGCTACTACAGGGATGATGCCAATGAGCAGTTCTTC.

This clonotype has more than one count but fewer than ten. The chain carries TRBV6-1 and TRBJ2-6; TRBD2 matches 16 bases. The ends lost 6 bases at V and 3 bases at J; junction bases unmatched: 5. The germline CDR1 and CDR2 sequences are MNHNS and SASEGT. The CDR3 totals 18 residues. Here the CDR3 reads CASRPGTSGRVGANVLTF. CDR3 bases: TGTGCCAGCAGACCCGGGACTAGCGGGAGGGTTGGGGCCAACGTCCTGACTTTC.

At least ten counts were recorded for this clonotype. This chain connects TRBV2 to TRBJ2-3; 8 bases fit TRBD2. The CDR3 extends over 15 amino acids. From germline, CDR1 is SNHLY and CDR2 FYNNEI. V lost 8 bases and J lost 2; bases outside the gene matches: 9. DNA for the CDR3: TGTGCCAGCTCAGGACTAGCCTCTTCCACAGATACGCAGTATTTT. Translating it yields CASSGLASSTDTQYF.